A single sample gave rise to the 4 T cell receptor beta chains below, sequenced in a study of breast tumors, draining lymph nodes, adjacent tissues. Breast cancer patients provided tissue from their axillary draining lymph nodes. TCRdb fed the multiplex PCR reads into MiXCR, producing one record per CDR3 protein. The sample lists more than 85,000 distinct CDR3 sequences; approximately 21% were seen once. The sample comprised axillary lymph node tissue. These receptor sequences come from a female donor with breast cancer. Some clones in this sample may be carry-over from other donors' samples.

This clonotype was seen at least ten times. J is TRBJ1-5 and V is TRBV15; D is uncertain. The CDR3 loop spans 12 amino acids. V lost 3 bases and J lost 4, with 4 bases in between. Germline values: CDR1 LNHNV, CDR2 YYDKDF (reference sequence). CDR3 in DNA: TGTGCCACCAGCAGGGATAATCAGCCCCAGCATTTT. This sequence encodes CATSRDNQPQHF.

The chain combines TRBV3-1 with TRBJ2-1, with D possibly TRBD2 on 6 matching bases. Per germline, CDR1 LGHDT and CDR2 YNNKEL (reference sequence). Trimming stripped 3 bases from V and 2 bases from J, with 14 bases between. This CDR3 has 16 residues. CDR3 coding DNA: TGTGCCAGCAGCCAGCAGCGGACTACTACCTACAATGAGCAGTTCTTC. Protein sequence: CASSQQRTTTYNEQFF.

The chain is built from TRBV5-4 and TRBJ2-1; TRBD2 matches at 9 bases. The J segment lost 3 bases and the V segment lost 1 base, leaving 8 bases of the junction unmatched. Germline values: CDR1 SGHNT, CDR2 YYREEE (reference sequence). CDR3 size: 17 residues. The CDR3 coding sequence is TGTGCCAGCAGCTTGTCCGGGGGCGGGAGGGGCTACAATGAGCAGTTCTTC. Its translation is CASSLSGGGRGYNEQFF.

This clonotype was counted only a few times. J is TRBJ2-1 and V is TRBV27, with 9 bases lining up with TRBD2. This CDR3 is built from 14 residues. CDR1 is MNHEY, CDR2 SMNVEV, per germline (reference sequence). After removal of 9 bases from V and 7 bases from J, the junction contained 10 bases not matched to a gene. In DNA form, the CDR3 reads TGTGCCAGAACTATAGCGGGAGAACTGAATGAGCAGTTCTTC. This sequence encodes CARTIAGELNEQFF.